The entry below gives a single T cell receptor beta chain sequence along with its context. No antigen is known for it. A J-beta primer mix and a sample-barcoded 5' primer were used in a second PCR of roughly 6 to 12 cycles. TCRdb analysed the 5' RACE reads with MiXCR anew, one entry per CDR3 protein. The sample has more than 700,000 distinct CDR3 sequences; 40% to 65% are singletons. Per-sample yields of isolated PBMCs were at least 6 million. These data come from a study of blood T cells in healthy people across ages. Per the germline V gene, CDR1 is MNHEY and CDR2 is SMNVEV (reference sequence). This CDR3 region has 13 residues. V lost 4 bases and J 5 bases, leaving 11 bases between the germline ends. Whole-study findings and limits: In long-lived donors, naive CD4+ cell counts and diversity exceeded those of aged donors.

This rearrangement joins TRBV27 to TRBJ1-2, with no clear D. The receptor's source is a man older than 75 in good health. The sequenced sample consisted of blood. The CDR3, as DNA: TGTGCCAGCAGTTCCGTGGGTCCGTATGGCTACACCTTC. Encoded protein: CASSSVGPYGYTF.